This T cell receptor (beta chain) emerged from a study of cytomegalovirus exposure and HLA in healthy donors. Study-wide results and caveats: Indistinguishable V segments, including TRBV6-2 and TRBV6-3, were excluded. In an earlier analysis, most TCR beta V segments were productive about 90% or about 30% of the time.

PCR was performed using 60 Vbeta and 13 Jbeta primers. Authors' processing steps: Later reanalysis found approximately 76 million unique TCR beta chains, 10 million to 12 million of them shared. TCRdb keeps only in-frame clones here, not all; method: immunoSEQ multiplex PCR. Clone size and the V and J calls come from that table; the DNA yielded D and trimming. Of 60,000 to 75,000 clones detected, roughly 72% appear once; the ten largest clones hold 22%. As concerns this clone: No antigen is known for it.

Germline-derived CDR1 and CDR2 are LNHDA and SQIVND (reference sequence). The length of the CDR3 is 14 residues. Trimming removed 3 bases from V and 4 bases from J; junction bases left unmatched: 3. As for the donors, each was a healthy bone marrow donor. The sample consisted of PBMCs. This receptor was taken from a woman in her twenties or thirties in good health and CMV-seropositive. The V gene is TRBV19, the J gene TRBJ1-5, with 7 bases matching TRBD1. The CDR3 bases are TGTGCCAGTAGTATGGGACAGAAAAATCAGCCCCAGCATTTT. Translated, it gives CASSMGQKNQPQHF.